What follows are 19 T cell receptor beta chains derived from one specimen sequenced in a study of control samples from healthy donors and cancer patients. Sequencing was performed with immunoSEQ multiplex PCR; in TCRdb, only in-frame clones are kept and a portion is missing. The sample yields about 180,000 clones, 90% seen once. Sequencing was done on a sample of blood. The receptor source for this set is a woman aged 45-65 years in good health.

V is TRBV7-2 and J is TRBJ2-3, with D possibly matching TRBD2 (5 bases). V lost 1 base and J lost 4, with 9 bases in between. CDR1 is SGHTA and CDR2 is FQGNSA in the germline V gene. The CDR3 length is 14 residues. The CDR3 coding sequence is TGTGCCAGCAGCTTAGGGTACGGGGCAGATACGCAGTATTTT. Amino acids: CASSLGYGADTQYF.

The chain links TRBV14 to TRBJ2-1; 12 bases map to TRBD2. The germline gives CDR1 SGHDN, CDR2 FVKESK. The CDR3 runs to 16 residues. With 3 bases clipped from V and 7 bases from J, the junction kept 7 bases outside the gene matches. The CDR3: CASSHVLAGGRNEQFF. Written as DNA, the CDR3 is TGTGCCAGCAGCCACGTCCTAGCGGGAGGGAGGAATGAGCAGTTCTTC.

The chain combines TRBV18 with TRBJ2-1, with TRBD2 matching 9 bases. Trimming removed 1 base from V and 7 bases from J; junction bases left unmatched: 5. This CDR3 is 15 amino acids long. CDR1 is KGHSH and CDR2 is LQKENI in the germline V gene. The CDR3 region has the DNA TGTGCCAGCTCACCACAGCGGGGGGTGAAAAATGAGCAGTTCTTC. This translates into CASSPQRGVKNEQFF.

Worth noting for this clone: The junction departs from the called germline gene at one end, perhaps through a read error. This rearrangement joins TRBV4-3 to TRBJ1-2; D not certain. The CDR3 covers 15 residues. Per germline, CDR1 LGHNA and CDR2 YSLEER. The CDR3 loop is CASSQEGQDGYGYAF. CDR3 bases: TGCGCCAGCAGCCAAGAAGGCCAGGATGGTTATGGCTACGCCTTC.

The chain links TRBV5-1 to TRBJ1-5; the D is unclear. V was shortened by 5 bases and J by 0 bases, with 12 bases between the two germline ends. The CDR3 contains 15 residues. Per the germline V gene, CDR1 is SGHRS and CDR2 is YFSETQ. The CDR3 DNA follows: TGCGCCAGCAGACCGGGAGGAGGTAGCAATCAGCCCCAGCATTTT. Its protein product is CASRPGGGSNQPQHF.

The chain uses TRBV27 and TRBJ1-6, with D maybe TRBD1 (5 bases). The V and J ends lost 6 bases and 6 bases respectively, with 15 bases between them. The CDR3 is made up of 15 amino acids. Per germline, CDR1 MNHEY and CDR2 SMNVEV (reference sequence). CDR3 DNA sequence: TGTGCCAGCAGGATGGAGCCGAGGGGTAATTCACCCCTCCACTTT. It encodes CASRMEPRGNSPLHF.

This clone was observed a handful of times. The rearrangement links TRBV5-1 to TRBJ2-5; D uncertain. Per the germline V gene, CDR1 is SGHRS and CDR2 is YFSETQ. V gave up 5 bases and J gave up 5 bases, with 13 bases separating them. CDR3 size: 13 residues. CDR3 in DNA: TGCGCCAGCAGAAGGGCGGCGGAGGAGACCCAGTACTTC. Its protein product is CASRRAAEETQYF.

In nucleotides, the CDR3 is TGTGCAAGTCGCTTAACCCCGACAGGCGGCACCGGGGAGCTGTTTTTT. Protein product: CASRLTPTGGTGELFF. V is TRBV12-2 and J is TRBJ2-2; the table calls TRBD1, which could not be checked here. TRBV12-2 constitutes a pseudogene. The CDR3 length is 16 residues.

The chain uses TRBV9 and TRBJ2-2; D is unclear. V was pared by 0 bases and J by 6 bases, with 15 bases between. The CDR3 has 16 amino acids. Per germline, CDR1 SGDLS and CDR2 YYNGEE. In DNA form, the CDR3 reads TGTGCCAGCAGCGTAGCCCTAACTCCAGGCCCCGGGGAGCTGTTTTTT. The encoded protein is CASSVALTPGPGELFF.

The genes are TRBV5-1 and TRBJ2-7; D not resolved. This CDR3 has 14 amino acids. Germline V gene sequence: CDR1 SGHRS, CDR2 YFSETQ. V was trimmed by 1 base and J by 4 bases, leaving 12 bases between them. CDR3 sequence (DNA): TGCGCCAGCAGCTTGTCCCCTCTTGGATACGAGCAGTACTTC. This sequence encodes CASSLSPLGYEQYF.

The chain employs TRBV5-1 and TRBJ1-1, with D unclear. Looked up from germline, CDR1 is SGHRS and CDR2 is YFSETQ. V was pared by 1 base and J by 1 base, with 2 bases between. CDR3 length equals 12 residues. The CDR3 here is CASSLRNTEAFF. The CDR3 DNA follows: TGCGCCAGCAGCTTGAGGAACACTGAAGCTTTCTTT.

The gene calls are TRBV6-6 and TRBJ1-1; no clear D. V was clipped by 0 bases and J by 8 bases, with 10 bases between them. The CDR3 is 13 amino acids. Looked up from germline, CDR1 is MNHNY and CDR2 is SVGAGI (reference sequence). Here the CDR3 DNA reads TGTGCCAGCAGTTACTCGCCTGGGAGGGAAGCTTTCTTT. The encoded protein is CASSYSPGREAFF.

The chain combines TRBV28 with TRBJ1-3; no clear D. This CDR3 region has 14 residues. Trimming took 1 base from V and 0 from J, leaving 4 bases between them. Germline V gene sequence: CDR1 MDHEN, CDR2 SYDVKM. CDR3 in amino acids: CASSLSGSGNTIYF. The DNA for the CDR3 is TGTGCCAGCAGTTTATCCGGCTCTGGAAACACCATATATTTT.

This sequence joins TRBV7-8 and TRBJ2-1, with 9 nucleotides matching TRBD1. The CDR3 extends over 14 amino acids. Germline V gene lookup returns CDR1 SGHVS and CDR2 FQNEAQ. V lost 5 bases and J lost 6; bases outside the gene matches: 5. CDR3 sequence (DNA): TGTGCCAGCAGCACAGGGGGCGGGCTCAATGAGCAGTTCTTC. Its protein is CASSTGGGLNEQFF.

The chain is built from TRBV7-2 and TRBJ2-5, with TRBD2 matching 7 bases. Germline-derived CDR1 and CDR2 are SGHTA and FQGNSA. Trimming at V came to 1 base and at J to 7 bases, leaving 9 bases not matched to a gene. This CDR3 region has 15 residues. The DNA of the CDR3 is TGTGCCAGCAGCTTAGGAGGGAGGGCGTATGGGACCCAGTACTTC. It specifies CASSLGGRAYGTQYF. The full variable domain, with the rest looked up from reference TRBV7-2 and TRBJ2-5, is GAGVSQSPSNKVTEKGKDVELRCDPISGHTALYWYRQSLGQGLEFLIYFQGNSAPDKSGLPSDRFSAERTGGSVSTLTIQRTQQEDSAVYLCASSLGGRAYGTQYFGPGTRLLVL.

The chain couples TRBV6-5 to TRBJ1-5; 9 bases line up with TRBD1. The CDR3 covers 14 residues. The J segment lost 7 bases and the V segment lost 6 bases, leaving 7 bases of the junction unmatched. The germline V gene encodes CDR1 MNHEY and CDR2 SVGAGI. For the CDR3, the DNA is TGTGCCAGCAGGGGACAGGGAATCGGCCAGCCCCAGCATTTT. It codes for CASRGQGIGQPQHF.

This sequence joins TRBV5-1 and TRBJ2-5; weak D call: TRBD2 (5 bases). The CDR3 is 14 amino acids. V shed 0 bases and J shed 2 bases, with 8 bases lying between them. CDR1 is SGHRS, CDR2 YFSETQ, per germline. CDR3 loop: CASSLGLSQETQYF. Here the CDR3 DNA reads TGCGCCAGCAGCTTGGGACTATCACAAGAGACCCAGTACTTC. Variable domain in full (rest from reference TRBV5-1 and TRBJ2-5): KAGVTQTPRYLIKTRGQQVTLSCSPISGHRSVSWYQQTPGQGLQFLFEYFSETQRNKGNFPGRFSGRQFSNSRSEMNVSTLELGDSALYLCASSLGLSQETQYFGPGTRLLVL.

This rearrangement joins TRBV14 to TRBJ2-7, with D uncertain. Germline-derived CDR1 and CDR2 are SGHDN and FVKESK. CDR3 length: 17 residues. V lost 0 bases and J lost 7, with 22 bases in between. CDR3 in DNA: TGTGCCAGCAGCCAAGATCTTCGGCCCCTCGGGCCTCTTGAGCAGTACTTC. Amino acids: CASSQDLRPLGPLEQYF.

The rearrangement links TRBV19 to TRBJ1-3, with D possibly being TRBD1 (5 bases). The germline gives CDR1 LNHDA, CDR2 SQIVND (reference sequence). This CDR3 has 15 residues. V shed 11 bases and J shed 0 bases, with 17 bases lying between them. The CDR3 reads CASERQGSSGNTIYF. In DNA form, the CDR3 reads TGTGCCTCGGAAAGGCAGGGCTCCTCTGGAAACACCATATATTTT.